This T cell receptor beta chain was sequenced in a study of cytomegalovirus exposure and HLA in healthy donors. From germline, CDR1 is MGHRA and CDR2 YSYEKL. The CDR3 contains 18 residues. V gave up 1 base and J gave up 2 bases; unmatched junction bases: 10. This PCR relied on a set of 60 Vbeta primers and 13 Jbeta primers. Sequencing was performed with immunoSEQ multiplex PCR; in TCRdb, only in-frame clones are kept and a portion is missing. The sample carries 90,000 to 130,000 clones, around four fifths recorded once. Sequenced: PBMCs. The origin of this receptor is an older woman in good health and CMV-seropositive. The rearrangement uses TRBV4-1 and TRBJ1-5; 8 bases agree with TRBD1. CDR3 residues: CASSQVGLTGAGNQPQHF. The DNA for the CDR3 is TGCGCCAGCAGCCAAGTCGGGTTGACAGGGGCAGGCAATCAGCCCCAGCATTTT.